This T cell receptor beta chain was sequenced for a study of STAT5B mutations in CD4+ large granular lymphocyte leukemia. The CDR3 is made up of 15 amino acids. Germline V gene data show CDR1 as SGHTA and CDR2 as FQGNSA. V lost 5 bases, J lost 4 bases, and 10 bases stayed unmatched. This clone showed up just once. Profiling relied on immunoSEQ multiplex PCR, and the TCRdb table lists in-frame clones only, not all of them. In the table there are 30,000 to 40,000 clones, approximately 69% of which are singletons. The V gene is TRBV7-2, the J gene TRBJ1-1; 7 nucleotides line up with TRBD1. The specimen sequenced was CD4+ T cells from blood buffy coats. The source of this sequence is a human donor in good health. In DNA, the CDR3 is TGTGCCAGCAGCCCGGAGGGACAGACCCCCACTGAAGCTTTCTTT. It codes for CASSPEGQTPTEAFF.